The 29 T cell receptor beta chains below all came from one sample that was sequenced in a study of T cells in Graves' hyperthyroidism and ophthalmopathy. There were TCR beta CDR3 regions amplified from RNA transcripts. During a first-round RT-PCR of the TCR CDR3, the HTBI primer set was used. Via MiXCR, TCRdb re-called the multiplex PCR reads, giving one row per CDR3 protein. The sample carries approximately 420,000 distinct CDR3 sequences, roughly an eighth recorded once. Sequenced sample: blood. The source of these receptors is a woman aged 18-29 years with Graves' hyperthyroidism.

This sequence joins TRBV12-3 or TRBV12-4 and TRBJ2-7; 10 bases are shared with TRBD2. The CDR3 is made up of 17 amino acids. V lost 6 bases and J lost 2; bases outside the gene matches: 13. CDR3 DNA sequence: TGTGCCAGCAGGCCGGGGGTGACTAGCGGGTCTCCCTACGAGCAGTACTTC. Translating gives CASRPGVTSGSPYEQYF.

This clonotype has at least ten counts. The chain links TRBV28 to TRBJ2-5; the match to TRBD2 covers 8 bases. Germline lookup yields CDR1 MDHEN and CDR2 SYDVKM. With V trimmed by 4 bases and J by 5 bases, 12 bases remained unmatched. The CDR3 is 16 residues long. The CDR3 bases are TGTGCCAGCAGTTCGTATGACGGGAGGGCCGGGGAGACCCAGTACTTC. Protein sequence: CASSSYDGRAGETQYF.

This clonotype was observed at least ten times. The chain is built from TRBV2 and TRBJ2-6; TRBD1 matches at 9 bases. Germline V lookup: CDR1 SNHLY, CDR2 FYNNEI. The ends lost 7 bases at V and 1 base at J; junction bases unmatched: 14. CDR3 length: 19 amino acids. As DNA, the CDR3 is TGTGCCAGCATTTTTCCTCGGACAGGGGACGTATCTGGGGCCAACGTCCTGACTTTC. Encoded protein: CASIFPRTGDVSGANVLTF.

This clonotype showed up many times. This chain connects TRBV6-1 to TRBJ2-1, with 8 bases aligning to TRBD2. Trimming removed 7 bases from V and 0 bases from J; junction bases left unmatched: 2. Germline values: CDR1 MNHNS, CDR2 SASEGT. The CDR3 has 14 amino acids. DNA of the CDR3: TGTGCCAGCACGGCGGGGGGCTCCTACAATGAGCAGTTCTTC. It translates to CASTAGGSYNEQFF.

This clonotype was counted only a few times. V gene TRBV14 combines with J gene TRBJ1-1, with D perhaps matching TRBD1 (6 bases). The CDR3 sequence is 17 residues long. Germline V gene data show CDR1 as SGHDN and CDR2 as FVKESK. The germline V and J ends were trimmed by 3 bases and 1 base, with 18 bases remaining between them. CDR3 protein: CASSHPDRGHKNTEAFF. As DNA, the CDR3 is TGTGCCAGCAGCCACCCCGACCGGGGACACAAGAACACTGAAGCTTTCTTT.

This clonotype was counted at least ten times. V is TRBV7-9 and J is TRBJ2-3; TRBD2 matches 16 bases. Germline V gene data show CDR1 as SEHNR and CDR2 as FQNEAQ (reference sequence). This CDR3 region has 19 residues. V lost 5 bases and J lost 5; bases outside the gene matches: 13. CDR3 in amino acids: CASSQHGTSGRAVGDTQYF. The CDR3 bases are TGTGCCAGCAGCCAGCATGGGACTAGCGGGAGGGCCGTAGGAGATACGCAGTATTTT.

This clonotype was detected ten times or more. V gene TRBV6-1 combines with J gene TRBJ2-7; 7 bases fit TRBD2. With V trimmed by 3 bases and J by 0 bases, 5 bases remained unmatched. The CDR3 has 15 residues. Germline V gene lookup returns CDR1 MNHNS and CDR2 SASEGT. CDR3 sequence reads: CASSDREESSYEQYF. The CDR3 coding sequence is TGTGCCAGCAGTGATCGGGAGGAGAGCTCCTACGAGCAGTACTTC.

As concerns this clonotype: Since a much larger clone is just one base distant, this may be a read error. This is likely a read error, given that the CDR3 carries no conserved phenylalanine or tryptophan at its end. The CDR3 DNA sequence: TGTGCCAGCAGTTTAACTAGCGGAGCTGAGCAGTTCATC. Translated: CASSLTSGAEQFI. V is TRBV28 and J is TRBJ2-1; TRBD2 aligns across 8 bases. J was trimmed by 9 bases and V by 2 bases; bases with no gene match: 3. Germline-derived CDR1 and CDR2 are MDHEN and SYDVKM. This CDR3 spans 13 amino acids.

The chain combines TRBV4-3 with TRBJ2-3; 10 nucleotides match TRBD2. V shed 2 bases and J 3 bases; nucleotides not matched to a gene: 8. The CDR3 is 17 amino acids. Germline V gene lookup returns CDR1 LGHNA and CDR2 YSLEER. CDR3 region: CASSQLPSGRGTDTQYF. CDR3 nucleotide sequence: TGCGCCAGCAGCCAACTCCCTAGCGGGAGAGGAACAGATACGCAGTATTTT.

This chain uses TRBV30 with TRBJ1-2; D might be TRBD1 (5 bases). The V gene's germline CDR1 is GTSNPN and CDR2 SVGIG (reference sequence). This CDR3 comprises 13 residues. With 2 bases removed from V and 7 bases from J, the gap between germline ends came to 14 bases. CDR3 in amino acids: CAWSIIRGGGYTF. The CDR3 DNA is TGTGCCTGGAGTATTATAAGGGGTGGTGGCTACACCTTC.

With respect to this clonotype: This clone may be a read error of a much larger clone one base away. The CDR3 DNA is TGCAGCACCACAGTGACAGGCTATGGCTACACCTTC. As protein: CSTTVTGYGYTF. The chain combines TRBV29-1 with TRBJ1-2; D possibly corresponds to TRBD1 (6 bases). The CDR3 length is 12 residues. The germline V and J ends were trimmed by 8 bases and 4 bases, with 14 bases remaining between them. CDR1 and CDR2 (germline): SQVTM, ANQGSEA.

This clonotype came up a few times. J is TRBJ1-2 and V is TRBV6-2 or TRBV6-3; 7 nucleotides line up with TRBD1. The CDR3 runs to 14 residues. With V trimmed by 0 bases and J by 3 bases, 1 base remained unmatched. Germline V gene lookup returns CDR1 MNHEY and CDR2 SVGEGT. This chain's CDR3 is CASSYSTGYYGYTF. The CDR3 coding sequence is TGTGCCAGCAGTTACTCGACAGGGTACTATGGCTACACCTTC.

This clonotype was counted ten times or more. This chain joins TRBV5-8 and TRBJ2-3, with D perhaps TRBD1 or TRBD2 (6 bases each). V dropped 7 bases and J dropped 4 bases, with 19 bases sitting between them. Looked up from germline, CDR1 is SGHTS and CDR2 is YDEGEE. The CDR3 totals 15 residues. The CDR3 nucleotides are TGTGCCAGCCTCCAAGGCAGGGGAGGCCCAGATACGCAGTATTTT. It is translated as CASLQGRGGPDTQYF.

This clonotype was seen more than once but under ten times. The genes are TRBV11-2 and TRBJ2-5; D is ambiguous. CDR3 length equals 14 residues. Germline-derived CDR1 and CDR2 are SGHAT and FQNNGV. The V and J ends lost 1 base and 0 bases respectively, with 6 bases between them. Here the CDR3 reads CASSLVLNQETQYF. The CDR3 DNA follows: TGTGCCAGCAGCTTAGTACTTAACCAAGAGACCCAGTACTTC.

This clonotype was seen ten or more times. The gene calls are TRBV5-1 and TRBJ1-1, with a weak D call TRBD1 (6 bases). CDR1 is SGHRS and CDR2 is YFSETQ in the germline V gene. V shed 5 bases and J shed 0 bases, with 14 bases lying between them. The CDR3 is 15 residues long. The CDR3 nucleotides are TGCGCCAGCAGGATTAGGGGGGCATTGAACACTGAAGCTTTCTTT. The encoded protein is CASRIRGALNTEAFF.

This clonotype was seen a few times. This CDR3 reads CASSILRNTEAFF. DNA of the CDR3: TGTGCCAGTAGTATCCTAAGGAACACTGAAGCTTTCTTT. The rearrangement links TRBV19 to TRBJ1-1; D is ambiguous. Germline CDR1 LNHDA, CDR2 SQIVND (reference sequence). This CDR3 region has 13 residues. The V end was cut by 3 bases, the J end by 1 base, with 6 bases between.

The chain links TRBV2 to TRBJ2-5; TRBD2 matches at 11 bases. CDR3 length: 15 amino acids. V was clipped by 6 bases and J by 2 bases; unmatched bases: 5. Per the germline V gene, CDR1 is SNHLY and CDR2 is FYNNEI. CDR3 nucleotide sequence: TGTGCCAGCAGAGAGACTAGCGGGACACAAGAGACCCAGTACTTC. Its translation: CASRETSGTQETQYF.

V is TRBV6-1 and J is TRBJ2-7; 8 bases line up with TRBD2. This CDR3 region has 16 residues. Germline CDR1 MNHNS, CDR2 SASEGT. Unmatched junction bases numbered 13, after V lost 2 bases and J lost 7 bases. CDR3 nucleotides: TGTGCCAGCAGTGAATGGATCGGGACTAGTTCCAATGAGCAGTACTTC. It codes for CASSEWIGTSSNEQYF.

This clonotype was detected many times. CDR3 sequence: CASSQDGTGQETQYF. The DNA for the CDR3 is TGTGCCAGCAGCCAAGATGGGACAGGCCAAGAGACCCAGTACTTC. V is TRBV4-2 and J is TRBJ2-5, with 8 bases aligning to TRBD1. Trimming cost V 0 bases and J 1 base; bases outside gene matches: 1. There are 15 residues in the CDR3. Looked up from germline, CDR1 is LGHNA and CDR2 is YNFKEQ.

This clonotype showed up just a few times. Compared with germline, one end of the junction differs, possibly owing to a read error. This chain uses TRBV10-3 with TRBJ1-5; D is undetermined. CDR3 length equals 15 residues. From germline, CDR1 is ENHRY and CDR2 SYGVKD. The CDR3: CAISESGSSNQPRHF. The CDR3 DNA is TGTGCCATCAGTGAGTCGGGATCCAGCAATCAGCCCCGGCATTTT.

There are a few counts of this clonotype. V usage is TRBV19 and J usage is TRBJ1-1, with 7 bases aligning to TRBD1. The J segment lost 8 bases and the V segment lost 4 bases, leaving 4 bases of the junction unmatched. There are 12 residues in the CDR3. Germline assignment: CDR1 LNHDA and CDR2 SQIVND (reference sequence). CDR3 region: CASSRSTGEAFF. The CDR3 DNA follows: TGTGCCAGTAGTAGATCGACAGGGGAAGCTTTCTTT.

This clonotype was found a few times. The CDR3 spells CARHKGPGLNSGANVLTF. CDR3 bases: TGTGCCAGACATAAAGGGCCAGGGTTAAACTCTGGGGCCAACGTCCTGACTTTC. The rearrangement uses TRBV27 and TRBJ2-6; possibly TRBD1 for D (5 bases). In germline, CDR1 is MNHEY, CDR2 SMNVEV (reference sequence). The V and J ends lost 9 bases and 0 bases respectively, with 21 bases between them. The CDR3 length is 18 residues.

This clonotype was seen a handful of times. The chain couples TRBV4-1 to TRBJ1-1; D is perhaps TRBD1 (6 bases). The CDR3 loop spans 13 amino acids. Germline CDR1 and CDR2: MGHRA and YSYEKL. V dropped 1 base and J dropped 10 bases, with 13 bases sitting between them. The CDR3 region has the DNA TGCGCCAGCAGCCAAGGGGGGGCGAACCTAGCTTTCTTT. It specifies CASSQGGANLAFF.

This clonotype was detected only a few times. V and J are TRBV29-1 and TRBJ1-3; possible D gene TRBD1, 5 bases. Deletions cut 4 bases from V and 2 bases from J, with 9 bases between. Germline CDR1 SQVTM, CDR2 ANQGSEA. The CDR3 has 13 residues. In DNA form, the CDR3 reads TGCAGCGTTGGACAGTCCCCTGGAAACACCATATATTTT. This codes for CSVGQSPGNTIYF. The full variable domain, with the rest looked up from reference TRBV29-1 and TRBJ1-3, is SAVISQKPSRDICQRGTSLTIQCQVDSQVTMMFWYRQQPGQSLTLIATANQGSEATYESGFVIDKFPISRPNLTFSTLTVSNMSPEDSSIYLCSVGQSPGNTIYFGEGSWLTVV.

This clonotype was counted at least ten times. The gene calls are TRBV29-1 and TRBJ2-7, with 10 nucleotides matching TRBD1. V trimming: 2 bases; J trimming: 3 bases; junction bases outside the gene matches: 4. The germline V gene encodes CDR1 SQVTM and CDR2 ANQGSEA. This CDR3 is 14 amino acids long. CDR3 DNA sequence: TGCAGCGTTGAATTAGGGACAGGGGACTACGAGCAGTACTTC. It translates to CSVELGTGDYEQYF.

This clonotype occurred many times. This CDR3 reads CASRGGMDRYTDTQYF. CDR3 DNA sequence: TGTGCCAGCAGGGGAGGGATGGACAGGTACACAGATACGCAGTATTTT. The V call is TRBV2, the J call TRBJ2-3; TRBD1 or TRBD2 may be the D gene (7 bases each). Germline lookup yields CDR1 SNHLY and CDR2 FYNNEI. This CDR3 comprises 16 residues. V gave up 6 bases and J gave up 2 bases, with 18 bases separating them.

This clonotype was detected many times. The chain carries TRBV6-2 or TRBV6-3 and TRBJ2-7; the match to TRBD1 covers 9 bases. The junction had 5 bases not matched to a gene; V was cut back by 6 bases and J by 5 bases. Germline V gives CDR1 MNHEY, CDR2 SVGEGT. The CDR3 runs 13 residues. Here the CDR3 DNA reads TGTGCCAGCAGGTCCGGGACAGGGAACGAGCAGTACTTC. Amino acids: CASRSGTGNEQYF.

Ten or more counts support this clonotype. The chain joins TRBV5-6 to TRBJ1-1; the D gene is possibly TRBD1 (5 bases). This CDR3 is built from 13 residues. Germline CDR1 reads SGHDT; CDR2 reads YYEEEE. Trimming stripped 2 bases from V and 7 bases from J, with 12 bases between. CDR3 protein: CASSFIQGSEAFF. CDR3 DNA sequence: TGTGCCAGCAGCTTCATCCAGGGTAGTGAAGCTTTCTTT.

This clonotype was seen many times. The V call is TRBV2, the J call TRBJ1-1; no clear D gene. The CDR3 length is 13 residues. Germline CDR1 SNHLY, CDR2 FYNNEI. V lost 2 bases and J 8 bases, leaving 12 bases between the germline ends. The CDR3 sequence is CASSELRSNEAFF. CDR3 coding DNA: TGTGCCAGCAGTGAATTACGTTCCAACGAAGCTTTCTTT. The full variable domain, with the rest looked up from reference TRBV2 and TRBJ1-1, is EPEVTQTPSHQVTQMGQEVILRCVPISNHLYFYWYRQILGQKVEFLVSFYNNEISEKSEIFDDQFSVERPDGSNFTLKIRSTKLEDSAMYFCASSELRSNEAFFGQGTRLTVV.